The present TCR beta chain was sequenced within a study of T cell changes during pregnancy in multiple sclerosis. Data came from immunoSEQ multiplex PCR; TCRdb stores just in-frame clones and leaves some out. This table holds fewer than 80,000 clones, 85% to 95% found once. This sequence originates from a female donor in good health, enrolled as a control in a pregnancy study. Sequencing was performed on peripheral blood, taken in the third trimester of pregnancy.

The DNA for the CDR3 is TGTGCCAGCAGCCCCCAGATGGTGGCCTACAATGAGCAGTTCTTC. Its translation is CASSPQMVAYNEQFF. The chain has TRBV9 and TRBJ2-1; D is ambiguous. V lost 4 bases and J 2 bases, leaving 13 bases between the germline ends. The V gene's germline CDR1 is SGDLS and CDR2 YYNGEE. This CDR3 contains 15 residues.